The entry below describes one TCR beta chain. The antigen is undetermined. The CDR3 has 15 amino acids. V lost 0 bases, J lost 4 bases, and 14 bases lay in between. The germline CDR1 and CDR2 sequences are SGHRS and YFSETQ. Samples were taken at baseline and on day 1 of cycles 4 and 7. These data belong to a study of OX40 agonist ivuxolimab in advanced cancers. Background on the study: In this cohort, patients received ivuxolimab, an agonistic anti-OX40 (CD134) antibody.

Study-wide results and limits: Both blood CD4+ and CD8+ T cells showed clonal growth by week 6 at 0.1 to 3.0 mg/kg.

Here immunoSEQ multiplex PCR was the method, and the copy in TCRdb shows in-frame clones only, minus some. The repertoire includes tens of thousands of clones, 90% of them detected once, and about 7.7% sits in the top ten. The specimen was CD4+ or CD8+ T cells sorted from blood, collected in a trial of the OX40 agonist ivuxolimab. The receptor's source is an adult with an advanced solid tumor such as melanoma, head and neck, liver or kidney cancer. V and J are TRBV5-1 and TRBJ2-7; D call uncertain. CDR3 region: CASSLVASLGYEQYF. Here the CDR3 DNA reads TGCGCCAGCAGCTTGGTAGCTTCCTTGGGGTACGAGCAGTACTTC.